The T cell receptor beta chain under discussion was sequenced for a study of response to subunit inactivated influenza vaccine. TCRdb re-called the RT-PCR reads through MiXCR, storing one row per CDR3 protein. In the table there are 700,000 to 900,000 distinct CDR3 sequences, around 20% of which are singletons. V lost 4 bases, J lost 7 bases, and 13 bases stayed unmatched. Per the germline V gene, CDR1 is SGDLS and CDR2 is YYNGEE. The CDR3 contains 16 residues. This TCR was recovered from a man aged 50 or older who received an inactivated influenza vaccine. This specimen was PBMCs from blood, taken more than 4 days after vaccination. The chain has TRBV9 and TRBJ2-1; 8 bases fit TRBD2. CDR3 sequence reads: CASSTQAGASANEQFF. The CDR3 DNA sequence: TGTGCCAGCAGCACACAAGCGGGAGCGTCGGCGAATGAGCAGTTCTTC.